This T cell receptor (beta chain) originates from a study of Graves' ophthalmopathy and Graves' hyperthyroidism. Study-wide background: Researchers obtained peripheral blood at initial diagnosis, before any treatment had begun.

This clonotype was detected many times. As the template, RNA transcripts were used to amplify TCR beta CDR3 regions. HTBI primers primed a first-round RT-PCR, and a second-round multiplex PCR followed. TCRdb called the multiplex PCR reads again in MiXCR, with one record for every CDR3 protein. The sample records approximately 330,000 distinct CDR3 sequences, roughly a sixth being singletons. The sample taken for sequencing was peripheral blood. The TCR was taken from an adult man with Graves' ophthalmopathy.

This CDR3 reads CASRRLARSTDTQYF. The CDR3 DNA follows: TGTGCCAGCAGAAGACTAGCTCGGAGCACAGATACGCAGTATTTT. The chain has TRBV2 and TRBJ2-3; 7 bases align to TRBD2. Germline V gives CDR1 SNHLY, CDR2 FYNNEI. The junction had 6 bases not matched to a gene; V was cut back by 6 bases and J by 0 bases. The CDR3 has 15 residues.